This T cell receptor (beta chain) was sequenced during a study of T cell responses to AZD1222 COVID-19 vaccine. CDR3 length: 12 amino acids. The germline V and J ends were trimmed by 1 base and 6 bases, with 6 bases remaining between them. Germline V lookup: CDR1 KGHSH, CDR2 LQKENI. Measured with immunoSEQ multiplex PCR; TCRdb has only the in-frame clones, and not every one. The data hold around 130,000 clones, with over 85% observed a single time. The chain links TRBV18 to TRBJ1-2; no firm D call. This clonotype was obtained from an adult in good health. The material was peripheral blood, obtained on day 0 of AZD1222 vaccination. The CDR3 DNA follows: TGTGCCAGCTCACCACAGGGCGATGGCTACACCTTC. Encoded protein: CASSPQGDGYTF.